This T cell receptor beta chain was observed in a study of T cell responses to AZD1222 COVID-19 vaccine. Overall study results and limits: Sampling captured repertoires only after the peak T cell response. Unmutated variant regions reportedly attract nearly half of all spike-specific TCRs. White British donors predominated, females outnumbered males, and clonal diversity was possibly underestimated.

Assay: immunoSEQ multiplex PCR; the TCRdb copy retains only in-frame clones and omits some. This sample has some 120,000 clones; more than 85% occur once, and the top ten carry over 8.5%. This clone has only a few counts. Its cognate antigen is unknown. V lost 4 bases and J 2 bases, leaving 10 bases between the germline ends. The CDR3 is 14 amino acids. The V gene's germline CDR1 is SNHLY and CDR2 FYNNEI. This specimen was peripheral blood, taken on day 0 of MenACWY control vaccination. The sequence derives from an adult in good health. The rearrangement links TRBV2 to TRBJ2-3; D is ambiguous. The CDR3 protein is CASSVIVFTDTQYF. CDR3 nucleotide sequence: TGTGCCAGCAGTGTGATTGTCTTCACAGATACGCAGTATTTT.